The 23 T cell receptor beta chains reported below all come from one sample, sequenced in a study of blood T cell repertoires in COVID-19. Assay: immunoSEQ multiplex PCR; the TCRdb copy retains only in-frame clones and omits some. The data hold approximately 76,000 clones, with around 88% observed a single time. Source material: peripheral blood. These TCRs come from a man between 25 and 39 years old with acute or convalescent COVID-19.

A single count supports this clone. The chain has TRBV3-1 (or the pseudogene TRBV3-2) and TRBJ1-1, with a tentative D call TRBD1 (6 bases). CDR1 is LGHDT, CDR2 YNNKEL, per germline (reference sequence). CDR3 size: 15 residues. V was cut by 1 base and J by 0 bases, with 9 bases left in between. CDR3 in DNA: TGTGCCAGCAGCCAAGGAGACAGGTTGAACACTGAAGCTTTCTTT. Residues: CASSQGDRLNTEAFF.

This clone came up once. The chain employs TRBV18 and TRBJ1-1; the D gene is possibly TRBD1 (6 bases). Germline CDR1 reads KGHSH; CDR2 reads LQKENI. V dropped 6 bases and J dropped 2 bases, with 13 bases sitting between them. The CDR3 extends over 14 amino acids. CDR3 region: CASSVGQPNTEAFF. The CDR3 coding sequence is TGTGCCAGCTCTGTGGGACAACCAAACACTGAAGCTTTCTTT.

V usage is TRBV30 and J usage is TRBJ1-5; D is uncertain. This CDR3 region has 15 residues. Germline V CDR1 and CDR2: GTSNPN, SVGIG (reference sequence). The V gene lost 2 bases and the J gene lost 4 bases, with 15 bases spanning the gap. The CDR3 DNA is TGTGCCTGGAGTTTCTCTCCAATACTAAATCAGCCCCAGCATTTT. Its protein is CAWSFSPILNQPQHF.

The chain employs TRBV11-2 and TRBJ2-7; 11 positions agree with TRBD2. After removal of 5 bases from V and 4 bases from J, the junction contained 4 bases not matched to a gene. Germline CDR1 is SGHAT and CDR2 is FQNNGV. The CDR3 is made up of 14 amino acids. CDR3 amino acids: CASSRLAGLYEQYF. The DNA of the CDR3 is TGTGCCAGCAGCAGACTAGCGGGGCTTTACGAGCAGTACTTC.

The chain combines TRBV20-1 with TRBJ2-7; D may be TRBD2 (6 bases). The V end was cut by 3 bases, the J end by 2 bases, with 14 bases between. The CDR3 is 14 amino acids. Germline V gene lookup returns CDR1 DFQATT and CDR2 SNEGSKA (reference sequence). CDR3 DNA: TGCAGTGCTAGTCGCCGACTAGGCACCTACGAGCAGTACTTC. This sequence encodes CSASRRLGTYEQYF.

J is TRBJ1-2 and V is TRBV18, with D maybe TRBD1 (6 bases). CDR3 length equals 14 residues. V lost 3 bases and J 4 bases, leaving 12 bases between the germline ends. CDR1 is KGHSH and CDR2 is LQKENI in the germline V gene. In nucleotides, the CDR3 is TGTGCCAGCTCACCGAACAGGGACGCCTATGGCTACACCTTC. Translation: CASSPNRDAYGYTF.

V is TRBV28 and J is TRBJ2-3; 12 bases line up with TRBD1. Germline V gene sequence: CDR1 MDHEN, CDR2 SYDVKM. Trimming removed 4 bases from V and 4 bases from J; junction bases left unmatched: 6. The CDR3 consists of 16 residues. The CDR3 DNA reads as TGTGCCAGCAGTTCGCTCCGGGACAGGGGGCCAGATACGCAGTATTTT. As protein: CASSSLRDRGPDTQYF.

The V gene is TRBV7-9, the J gene TRBJ2-7; TRBD2 is a possible D gene (6 bases). V shed 1 base and J shed 2 bases, with 9 bases lying between them. The CDR3 length is 14 residues. Germline V lookup: CDR1 SEHNR, CDR2 FQNEAQ (reference sequence). The DNA of the CDR3 is TGTGCCAGCAGCTTAGACGGGGGACCCTACGAGCAGTACTTC. Encoded protein: CASSLDGGPYEQYF.

The rearrangement uses TRBV5-1 and TRBJ2-5; 9 nucleotides align to TRBD1. This CDR3 has 15 amino acids. Germline assignment: CDR1 SGHRS and CDR2 YFSETQ. The ends lost 5 bases at V and 5 bases at J; junction bases unmatched: 10. CDR3 sequence (DNA): TGCGCCAGCAGATCCGTGACAGGGGGGCGGGAGACCCAGTACTTC. It encodes CASRSVTGGRETQYF.

This clone was detected only once. The chain has TRBV5-6 and TRBJ1-2; 10 nucleotides align to TRBD1. V was clipped by 2 bases and J by 8 bases; unmatched bases: 9. CDR3 length: 15 amino acids. The V gene's germline CDR1 is SGHDT and CDR2 YYEEEE. Here the CDR3 reads CASSLGDRGAWGYTF. The CDR3 DNA is TGTGCCAGCAGCTTAGGGGACAGGGGAGCATGGGGCTACACCTTC. Variable domain in full (rest from reference TRBV5-6 and TRBJ1-2): DAGVTQSPTHLIKTRGQQVTLRCSPKSGHDTVSWYQQALGQGPQFIFQYYEEEERQRGNFPDRFSGHQFPNYSSELNVNALLLGDSALYLCASSLGDRGAWGYTFGSGTRLTVV.

The chain couples TRBV28 to TRBJ1-2; 8 bases agree with TRBD1. V trimming: 7 bases; J trimming: 2 bases; junction bases outside the gene matches: 9. Germline values: CDR1 MDHEN, CDR2 SYDVKM. This CDR3 has 15 residues. The CDR3 here is CASKTDGTGNYGYTF. The CDR3 nucleotides read TGTGCCAGCAAAACAGACGGGACAGGCAACTATGGCTACACCTTC.

The rearrangement links TRBV6-2 or TRBV6-3 to TRBJ2-7; 7 bases match TRBD1. Germline V CDR1 and CDR2: MNHEY, SVGEGT. The J segment lost 2 bases and the V segment lost 2 bases, leaving 6 bases of the junction unmatched. The CDR3 extends over 15 amino acids. Written as DNA, the CDR3 is TGTGCCAGCAGTTACGACAGGGCCATGACCTACGAGCAGTACTTC. Amino acids: CASSYDRAMTYEQYF.

This clone was picked up one time. The chain combines TRBV5-1 with TRBJ2-3; TRBD1 aligns across 7 bases. The J segment lost 2 bases and the V segment lost 4 bases, leaving 7 bases of the junction unmatched. CDR3 size: 15 residues. Germline lookup yields CDR1 SGHRS and CDR2 YFSETQ. This chain's CDR3 is CASSVTGADTDTQYF. CDR3 sequence (DNA): TGCGCCAGCAGCGTTACAGGGGCAGACACAGATACGCAGTATTTT.

The DNA for the CDR3 is TGTGCCAGTAGCGTGGCATATGGCAATCAGCCCCAGCATTTT. This encodes CASSVAYGNQPQHF. The chain links TRBV19 to TRBJ1-5, with unresolved D. The germline V gene encodes CDR1 LNHDA and CDR2 SQIVND (reference sequence). The CDR3 is 14 residues long. V shed 6 bases and J shed 2 bases, with 11 bases lying between them.

This clone is deemed medium-sized (0.01 to 0.1%). The chain recombines TRBV12-3 or TRBV12-4 with TRBJ2-7; the D is unclear. The CDR3 extends over 13 amino acids. V was cut by 2 bases and J by 3 bases, with 8 bases left in between. CDR3 bases: TGTGCCAGCAGTTTAAGTGCGGTCTACGAGCAGTACTTC. Protein product: CASSLSAVYEQYF.

V and J are TRBV7-2 and TRBJ2-7; 11 nucleotides line up with TRBD2. Unmatched junction bases numbered 7, after V lost 6 bases and J lost 3 bases. The V gene's germline CDR1 is SGHTA and CDR2 FQGNSA. This CDR3 has 15 amino acids. The CDR3 DNA reads as TGTGCCAGCAGGTCCGGGACTAGCGGCAACTACGAGCAGTACTTC. It is translated as CASRSGTSGNYEQYF.

The chain is built from TRBV28 and TRBJ2-7; TRBD1 agrees at 7 bases. The CDR3 length is 14 residues. The J segment lost 8 bases and the V segment lost 3 bases, leaving 10 bases of the junction unmatched. Germline CDR1 MDHEN, CDR2 SYDVKM. CDR3 coding DNA: TGTGCCAGCAGTTTTTCTTTCTCACAGGGGAAGCAGTACTTC. Translated, it gives CASSFSFSQGKQYF.

This chain connects TRBV7-3 to TRBJ2-5, with 7 bases identical to TRBD2. After removal of 5 bases from V and 0 bases from J, the junction contained 3 bases not matched to a gene. This CDR3 is built from 14 residues. Germline-derived CDR1 and CDR2 are SGHTA and FQGTGA. In DNA form, the CDR3 reads TGTGCCAGCAGCCCGACTAGCTACCAAGAGACCCAGTACTTC. It specifies CASSPTSYQETQYF.

The rearrangement uses TRBV18 and TRBJ1-4, with D hard to call. The V end was cut by 3 bases, the J end by 4 bases, with 9 bases between. This CDR3 is 14 amino acids long. The germline gives CDR1 KGHSH, CDR2 LQKENI. The CDR3 bases are TGTGCCAGCTCACCGGGGAGCATTAATGAAAAACTGTTTTTT. This gives the protein CASSPGSINEKLFF. The full variable domain, its missing parts supplied by reference TRBV18 and TRBJ1-4, is NAGVMQNPRHLVRRRGQEARLRCSPMKGHSHVYWYRQLPEEGLKFMVYLQKENIIDESGMPKERFSAEFPKEGPSILRIQQVVRGDSAAYFCASSPGSINEKLFFGSGTQLSVL.

The chain couples TRBV12-3 or TRBV12-4 to TRBJ1-1; possible D gene TRBD1, 6 bases. Trimming cost V 4 bases and J 6 bases, with 12 bases left between them. This CDR3 comprises 13 residues. CDR3 sequence reads: CASSSKQGAEAFF. The CDR3 DNA is TGTGCCAGCAGTTCGAAACAGGGTGCTGAAGCTTTCTTT.

V and J are TRBV7-3 and TRBJ2-3; 8 bases fit TRBD2. Germline-derived CDR1 and CDR2 are SGHTA and FQGTGA. The CDR3 consists of 14 residues. The junction had 4 bases not matched to a gene; V was cut back by 5 bases and J by 3 bases. The CDR3 sequence is CASSPGGATDTQYF. The CDR3 nucleotides read TGTGCCAGCAGCCCGGGGGGGGCAACAGATACGCAGTATTTT.

The J gene is TRBJ2-2, the V gene TRBV28, with TRBD2 as a possible D gene (6 bases). Between the trimmed V and J ends, which lost 8 bases and 7 bases, there was a span of 11 bases. This CDR3 is built from 12 residues. Per germline, CDR1 MDHEN and CDR2 SYDVKM. The CDR3 coding sequence is TGTGCCAGCGCGAGGGAGGTCGGGGAGCTGTTTTTT. Protein: CASAREVGELFF.

The rearrangement joins TRBV30 to TRBJ2-5, with 7 bases identical to TRBD2. With V trimmed by 2 bases and J by 2 bases, 2 bases remained unmatched. This CDR3 has 13 residues. Germline CDR1 and CDR2: GTSNPN and SVGIG (reference sequence). In DNA form, the CDR3 reads TGTGCCTGGAGTAAAGCGGGGCAAGAGACCCAGTACTTC. Residues: CAWSKAGQETQYF.